What follows are 16 T cell receptor beta chains derived from one specimen sequenced in a study of radiotherapy plus CTLA-4 blockade in lung cancer. Using immunoSEQ multiplex PCR, the repertoire was profiled, and TCRdb retains in-frame clones only, with some absent. Counted here are about 60,000 clones, about three quarters occurring once; the ten biggest clones make up 3.5% to 4%. Sequenced material: peripheral blood, taken from a patient treated with radiotherapy plus ipilimumab. Receptors originate from a human donor with non-small cell lung cancer who had a partial response to radiotherapy plus ipilimumab.

This clone occurred a few times. The chain has TRBV6-1 and TRBJ1-6, with D uncertain. This CDR3 spans 14 amino acids. Germline-derived CDR1 and CDR2 are MNHNS and SASEGT. V lost 1 base, J lost 6 bases, and 7 bases lay in between. The CDR3 loop is CASSEVAVNSPLHF. Here the CDR3 DNA reads TGTGCCAGCAGTGAAGTAGCAGTTAATTCACCCCTCCACTTT.

The rearrangement links TRBV2 to TRBJ2-1, with 12 positions matching TRBD2. Germline V gives CDR1 SNHLY, CDR2 FYNNEI. The CDR3 loop spans 17 amino acids. J was trimmed by 0 bases and V by 2 bases; bases with no gene match: 2. The CDR3 region is CASSELAGGLSYNEQFF. The CDR3 DNA reads TGTGCCAGCAGTGAACTAGCGGGGGGGCTCTCCTACAATGAGCAGTTCTTC.

V and J are TRBV9 and TRBJ1-3, with D unresolved. The CDR3 loop spans 15 amino acids. Germline loops: CDR1 SGDLS, CDR2 YYNGEE. The V end lost 1 base, the J end lost 0 bases, and 8 bases lay between the germline ends. CDR3 loop: CASSVTPDSGNTIYF. The CDR3 nucleotides read TGTGCCAGCAGCGTAACACCTGACTCTGGAAACACCATATATTTT.

The chain uses TRBV6-5 and TRBJ2-5, with 8 bases lining up with TRBD2. The DNA end is more similar to TRBJ2-7, so the J call may be wrong. Looked up from germline, CDR1 is MNHEY and CDR2 is SVGAGI. The CDR3 loop spans 14 amino acids. CDR3 amino acids: CASRGGRSSYEQYF. In DNA, the CDR3 is TGTGCCAGCCGGGGGGGCCGAAGCTCCTACGAGCAGTACTTC.

V gene TRBV6-5 combines with J gene TRBJ1-1, with D tentatively TRBD1 (5 bases). The CDR3 loop spans 15 amino acids. Trimming took off 7 bases at V and 6 bases at J, with 21 bases between the two ends. CDR1 is MNHEY and CDR2 is SVGAGI in the germline V gene. CDR3 DNA: TGTGCCAGCACCTCACCCCAGGGAAGCAACGCTGAAGCTTTCTTT. Its translation: CASTSPQGSNAEAFF.

J is TRBJ1-5 and V is TRBV19; D is ambiguous. CDR1 and CDR2 from the germline V gene are LNHDA and SQIVND (reference sequence). Trimming took off 3 bases at V and 0 bases at J, with 9 bases between the two ends. CDR3 length equals 15 residues. The CDR3 loop reads CASSMSGNSNQPQHF. The CDR3 bases are TGTGCCAGTAGTATGTCAGGCAATAGCAATCAGCCCCAGCATTTT.

In its sample, this clone was seen a few times. The gene calls are TRBV7-9 and TRBJ2-3, with D unresolved. The V and J ends lost 5 bases and 3 bases respectively, with 6 bases between them. The length of the CDR3 is 12 residues. Germline CDR1 and CDR2: SEHNR and FQNEAQ (reference sequence). The DNA for the CDR3 is TGTGCCAGCAGCCCCGAGACAGATACGCAGTATTTT. Translation: CASSPETDTQYF. Variable domain in full (rest from reference TRBV7-9 and TRBJ2-3): DTGVSQNPRHKITKRGQNVTFRCDPISEHNRLYWYRQTLGQGPEFLTYFQNEAQLEKSRLLSDRFSAERPKGSFSTLEIQRTEQGDSAMYLCASSPETDTQYFGPGTRLTVL.

The chain couples TRBV6-5 to TRBJ2-1; 15 bases are shared with TRBD2. Germline loops: CDR1 MNHEY, CDR2 SVGAGI. The ends lost 6 bases at V and 10 bases at J; junction bases unmatched: 4. The CDR3 contains 14 residues. The CDR3 DNA reads as TGTGCCAGCAGGGGACTAGCGGGGGGCCTAGAGCAGTTCTTC. Residues: CASRGLAGGLEQFF.

The chain is built from TRBV11-2 and TRBJ2-3; TRBD2 aligns across 14 bases. V shed 5 bases, J shed 5 bases, and the junction held 9 bases outside the gene matches. Per the germline V gene, CDR1 is SGHAT and CDR2 is FQNNGV. This CDR3 spans 17 amino acids. As DNA, the CDR3 is TGTGCCAGCAGCCCCGGGACTAGCGGGGGAGTAGGAGATACGCAGTATTTT. It codes for CASSPGTSGGVGDTQYF.

The gene calls are TRBV19 and TRBJ2-3; 8 bases fit TRBD2. The junction had 5 bases not matched to a gene; V was cut back by 1 base and J by 5 bases. This CDR3 contains 15 residues. Per germline, CDR1 LNHDA and CDR2 SQIVND (reference sequence). The CDR3 DNA reads TGTGCCAGTAGTATAGGGCCCCGGGGGGGAGATACGCAGTATTTT. This gives the protein CASSIGPRGGDTQYF. Full variable domain (rest looked up from reference TRBV19 and TRBJ2-3): DGGITQSPKYLFRKEGQNVTLSCEQNLNHDAMYWYRQDPGQGLRLIYYSQIVNDFQKGDIAEGYSVSREKKESFPLTVTSAQKNPTAFYLCASSIGPRGGDTQYFGPGTRLTVL.

The rearrangement uses TRBV4-1 and TRBJ1-6, with a tentative D call TRBD1 (5 bases). There are 14 residues in the CDR3. The germline V gene has CDR1 MGHRA and CDR2 YSYEKL. V was shortened by 3 bases and J by 7 bases, with 10 bases between the two germline ends. CDR3 protein: CASSHAGRNSPLHF. The CDR3 DNA is TGCGCCAGCAGCCATGCAGGGCGGAATTCACCCCTCCACTTT.

The chain recombines TRBV5-6 with TRBJ1-1, with 8 positions matching TRBD1. The V gene's germline CDR1 is SGHDT and CDR2 YYEEEE. V dropped 5 bases and J dropped 0; count of bases not matched to a gene: 3. The CDR3 runs to 14 residues. The CDR3 sequence is CASSLTGVNTEAFF. The DNA for the CDR3 is TGTGCCAGCAGTTTGACAGGGGTGAACACTGAAGCTTTCTTT.

The chain combines TRBV6-5 with TRBJ2-2; D is perhaps TRBD2 (6 bases). The CDR3 runs to 13 residues. Germline V lookup: CDR1 MNHEY, CDR2 SVGAGI. With 6 bases removed from V and 2 bases from J, the gap between germline ends came to 7 bases. CDR3 region: CASRDYNTGELFF. The CDR3 DNA sequence: TGTGCCAGCAGGGACTATAACACCGGGGAGCTGTTTTTT.

There are a few counts of this clone. The rearrangement joins TRBV6-1 to TRBJ2-5, with 7 bases matching TRBD1. The CDR3 spans 13 residues. The V segment lost 3 bases and the J segment 9 bases; nucleotides outside the gene matches: 7. Germline assignment: CDR1 MNHNS and CDR2 SASEGT. The CDR3 DNA is TGTGCCAGCAGTGAGTCGGTTACAGGGGCCCAGTACTTC. Protein product: CASSESVTGAQYF.

The chain recombines TRBV29-1 with TRBJ2-1, with D possibly being TRBD2 (6 bases). CDR3 length: 17 amino acids. The germline V gene encodes CDR1 SQVTM and CDR2 ANQGSEA. The V end was cut by 1 base, the J end by 0 bases, with 16 bases between. The CDR3 spells CSVEGSGSGFSYNEQFF. The CDR3 DNA reads as TGCAGCGTTGAAGGAAGTGGTAGCGGATTCTCCTACAATGAGCAGTTCTTC.

The rearrangement uses TRBV7-2 and TRBJ1-3; D call uncertain. The germline gives CDR1 SGHTA, CDR2 FQGNSA. The CDR3 length is 14 residues. The germline V and J ends were trimmed by 1 base and 4 bases, with 8 bases remaining between them. The CDR3 loop is CASSLGGGGNTIYF. CDR3 in DNA: TGTGCCAGCAGCTTAGGTGGCGGAGGAAACACCATATATTTT.